Following are 2 T cell receptor beta chains from one sample sequenced in a study of T cell repertoires in cytomegalovirus infection. These TCRs' antigens remain unknown. MiXCR, run by TCRdb on the reads, gives a single entry per CDR3 protein. The profile shows approximately 100,000 distinct CDR3 sequences, under 30% of them singletons. The specimen comprised CD8+ T cells from cultured PBMCs, sampled from culture after CMV antigen stimulation. The source is a human donor in good health (CMV status not recorded). Some clones in this sample may be carry-over from other donors' samples.

Turning to this clonotype: The CDR3 does not end in the conserved phenylalanine or tryptophan, so this is likely a read error. This chain connects TRBV2 to TRBJ1-6; no reliable D call. Trimming stripped 4 bases from V and 7 bases from J, with 20 bases between. The CDR3 is 17 residues long. Germline V gene data show CDR1 as SNHLY and CDR2 as FYNNEI. The CDR3 DNA is TGTGCCAGCAGTGCGGGAGAGGCCTCCACCTGGAATTCACCCCTCCACTCT. It is translated as CASSAGEASTWNSPLHS.

This clonotype has ten or more counts. V and J are TRBV27 and TRBJ2-7; D perhaps matches TRBD2 (6 bases). The CDR3 runs to 13 residues. V was cut by 5 bases and J by 4 bases, with 12 bases left in between. Germline V gives CDR1 MNHEY, CDR2 SMNVEV (reference sequence). CDR3 bases: TGTGCCAGCAGTCTCTCCCGGGGGTACGAGCAGTACTTC. It is translated as CASSLSRGYEQYF.